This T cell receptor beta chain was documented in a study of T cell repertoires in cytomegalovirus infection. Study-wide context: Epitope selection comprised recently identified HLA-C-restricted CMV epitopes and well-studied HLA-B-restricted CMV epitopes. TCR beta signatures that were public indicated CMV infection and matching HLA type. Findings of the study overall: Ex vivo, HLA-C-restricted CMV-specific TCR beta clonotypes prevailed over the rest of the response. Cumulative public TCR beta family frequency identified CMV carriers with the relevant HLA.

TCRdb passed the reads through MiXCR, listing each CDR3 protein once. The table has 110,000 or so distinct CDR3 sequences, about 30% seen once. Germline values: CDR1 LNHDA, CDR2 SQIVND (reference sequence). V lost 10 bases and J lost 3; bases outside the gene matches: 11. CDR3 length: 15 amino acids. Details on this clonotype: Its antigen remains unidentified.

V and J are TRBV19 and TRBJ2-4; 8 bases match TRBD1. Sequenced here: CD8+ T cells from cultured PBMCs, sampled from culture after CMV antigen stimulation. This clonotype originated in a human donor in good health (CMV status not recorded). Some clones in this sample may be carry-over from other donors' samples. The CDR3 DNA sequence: TGTGCCACACTGGACAGGGAGTCCAACAAAAACATTCAGTACTTC. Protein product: CATLDRESNKNIQYF.